This T cell receptor (beta chain) was recovered during a study of CD4 T cells in relation to SARS-CoV-2 and coronaviruses. CDR1 and CDR2 from the germline V gene are LGHNA and YNFKEQ. The CDR3 runs 16 residues. Sequenced by immunoSEQ multiplex PCR; TCRdb stores in-frame clones only, minus some. This table has 41,000 or so clones, approximately 87% appearing once. With regard to this clone: Its specificity is not known. Mismatch with germline at one junction end may stem from a read error.

Sequences were obtained from naive CD4+ T cells from PBMCs, cultured in vitro. Subset given: naive CD4+ T cells isolated by negative enrichment. This chain joins TRBV4-2 and TRBJ2-3; 11 bases match TRBD2. The TCR comes from an adult with COVID-19. The CDR3 region is CASSEEIAGGLGTQYF. CDR3 bases: TGTGCCAGCAGCGAAGAGATAGCGGGAGGGTTGGGTACGCAGTATTTT.